This TCR beta chain was profiled in a study of T-cell reconstitution after alpha-beta-depleted transplantation in children. V was trimmed by 1 base and J by 6 bases, leaving 7 bases between them. Germline V gene sequence: CDR1 LNHNV, CDR2 YYDKDF (reference sequence). The CDR3 length is 12 residues. Broader study findings: The origin of alpha-beta T cells about two months after transplant was reportedly several hundred expanded graft clones. Newly made T cells mostly supplied T-cell counts and diversity one year after transplant.

This clonotype occurred a few times. Its cognate antigen is unknown. Molecular barcoding with unique molecular identifiers was used for the TCRbeta library. TCRdb analysed the PCR reads with MiXCR anew, one entry per CDR3 protein. The sample contains just over 950,000 distinct CDR3 sequences, 25% to 35% of which appear only once. The chain carries TRBV15 and TRBJ2-7; D may be TRBD1 or TRBD2 (5 bases each). Sequencing used PBMCs, mostly from graft donor cells, obtained 360 days after TCRalphabeta/CD19-depleted stem cell transplant. This receptor was taken from a boy under three years old who had a stem cell transplant for SCID, so the T cells may come from the graft donor. CDR3 in amino acids: CATSRGGFEQYF. The CDR3 region has the DNA TGTGCCACCAGCAGAGGGGGGTTCGAGCAGTACTTC.